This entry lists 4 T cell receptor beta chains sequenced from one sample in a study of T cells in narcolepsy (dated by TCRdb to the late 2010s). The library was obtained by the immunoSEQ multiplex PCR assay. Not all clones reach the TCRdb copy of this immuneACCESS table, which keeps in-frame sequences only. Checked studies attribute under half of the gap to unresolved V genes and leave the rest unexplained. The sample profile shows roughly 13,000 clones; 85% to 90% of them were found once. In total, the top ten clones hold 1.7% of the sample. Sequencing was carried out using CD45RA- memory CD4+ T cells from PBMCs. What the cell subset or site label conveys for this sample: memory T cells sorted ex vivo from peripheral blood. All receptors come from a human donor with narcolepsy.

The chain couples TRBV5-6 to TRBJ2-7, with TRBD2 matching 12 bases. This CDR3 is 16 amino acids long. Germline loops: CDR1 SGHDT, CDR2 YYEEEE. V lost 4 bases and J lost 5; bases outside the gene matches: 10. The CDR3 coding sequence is TGTGCCAGCAGCCTGTTTAATGGACTAGCGGGAAACGAGCAGTACTTC. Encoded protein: CASSLFNGLAGNEQYF. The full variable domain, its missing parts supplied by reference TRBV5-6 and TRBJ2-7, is DAGVTQSPTHLIKTRGQQVTLRCSPKSGHDTVSWYQQALGQGPQFIFQYYEEEERQRGNFPDRFSGHQFPNYSSELNVNALLLGDSALYLCASSLFNGLAGNEQYFGPGTRLTVT.

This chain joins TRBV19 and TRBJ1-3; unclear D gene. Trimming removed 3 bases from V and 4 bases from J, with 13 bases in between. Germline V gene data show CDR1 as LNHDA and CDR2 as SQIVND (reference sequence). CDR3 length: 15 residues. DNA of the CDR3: TGTGCCAGTAGTATCAGGTCGGTACAGGGAAACACCATATATTTT. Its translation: CASSIRSVQGNTIYF. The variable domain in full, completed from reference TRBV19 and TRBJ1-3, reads DGGITQSPKYLFRKEGQNVTLSCEQNLNHDAMYWYRQDPGQGLRLIYYSQIVNDFQKGDIAEGYSVSREKKESFPLTVTSAQKNPTAFYLCASSIRSVQGNTIYFGEGSWLTVV.

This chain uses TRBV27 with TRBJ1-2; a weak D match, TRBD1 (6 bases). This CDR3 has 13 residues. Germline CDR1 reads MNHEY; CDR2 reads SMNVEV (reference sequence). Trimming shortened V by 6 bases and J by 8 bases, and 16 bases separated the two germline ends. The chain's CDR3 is CASRRDTARGYTF. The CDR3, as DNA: TGTGCCAGCAGGAGGGACACGGCAAGGGGCTACACCTTC.

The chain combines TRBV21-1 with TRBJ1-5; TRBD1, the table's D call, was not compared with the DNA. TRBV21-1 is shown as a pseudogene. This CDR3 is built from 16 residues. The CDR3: CASIIEGTLSNQPQHF. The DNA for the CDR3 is TGTGCCAGCATTATCGAGGGGACACTTAGCAATCAGCCCCAGCATTTT.